This T cell receptor (beta chain) was sequenced during a study of blood T cell repertoires in COVID-19. Details on this clone: The sample carries other DNA sequences with the same CDR3.

The data were produced by immunoSEQ multiplex PCR, yet TCRdb's version contains in-frame clones alone and is incomplete. Among approximately 250,000 clones listed, over 75% were seen once. Cohorts were based on clinical histories the participants reported. Donors in Cohort 3 who had recovered were those with two negative PCRs, healthcare professional clearance, or resolution of their symptoms. Trimming took off 0 bases at V and 2 bases at J, with 5 bases between the two ends. Germline lookup yields CDR1 SGHRS and CDR2 YFSETQ. CDR3 length: 13 amino acids. Input material: PBMCs or T cells enriched from blood (not recorded which). The chain uses TRBV5-1 and TRBJ1-1, with D unresolved. This TCR was recovered from a woman aged 25-40 years who had recovered from COVID-19. The CDR3 sequence: CASSLAGNTEAFF. For the CDR3, the DNA is TGCGCCAGCAGCTTGGCCGGTAACACTGAAGCTTTCTTT.